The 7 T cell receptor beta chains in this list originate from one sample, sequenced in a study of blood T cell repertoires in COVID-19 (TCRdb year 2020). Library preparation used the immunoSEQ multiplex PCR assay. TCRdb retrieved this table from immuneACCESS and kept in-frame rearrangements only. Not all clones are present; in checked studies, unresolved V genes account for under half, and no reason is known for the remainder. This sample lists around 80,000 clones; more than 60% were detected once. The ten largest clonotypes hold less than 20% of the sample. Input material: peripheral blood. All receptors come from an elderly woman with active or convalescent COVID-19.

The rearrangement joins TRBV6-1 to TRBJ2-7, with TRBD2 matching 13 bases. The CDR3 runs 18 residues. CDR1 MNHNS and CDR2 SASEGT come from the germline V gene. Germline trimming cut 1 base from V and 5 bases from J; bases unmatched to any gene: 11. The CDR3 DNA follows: TGTGCCAGCAGTGAAGTTTGGAGGACTAGCGGGGGAAGCGACGAGCAGTACTTC. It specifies CASSEVWRTSGGSDEQYF.

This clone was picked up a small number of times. The CDR3 loop is CSVDSPRTGANYGYTF. In DNA, the CDR3 is TGCAGCGTTGATAGCCCCCGGACAGGGGCAAACTATGGCTACACCTTC. The genes are TRBV29-1 and TRBJ1-2, with TRBD1 matching 9 bases. V trimming: 3 bases; J trimming: 2 bases; junction bases outside the gene matches: 10. This CDR3 contains 16 residues. Germline values: CDR1 SQVTM, CDR2 ANQGSEA.

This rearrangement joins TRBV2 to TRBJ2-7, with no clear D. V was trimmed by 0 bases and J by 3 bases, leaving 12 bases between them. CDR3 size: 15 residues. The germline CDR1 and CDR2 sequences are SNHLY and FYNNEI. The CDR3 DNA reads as TGTGCCAGCAGTGAAGCCACAGAGAATATCTACGAGCAGTACTTC. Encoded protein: CASSEATENIYEQYF.

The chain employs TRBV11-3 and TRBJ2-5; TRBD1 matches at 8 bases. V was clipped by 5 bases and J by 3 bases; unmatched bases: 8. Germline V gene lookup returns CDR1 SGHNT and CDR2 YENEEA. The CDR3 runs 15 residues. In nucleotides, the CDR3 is TGTGCCAGCAGCCGACAGGGGAGATCAGAAGAGACCCAGTACTTC. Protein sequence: CASSRQGRSEETQYF.

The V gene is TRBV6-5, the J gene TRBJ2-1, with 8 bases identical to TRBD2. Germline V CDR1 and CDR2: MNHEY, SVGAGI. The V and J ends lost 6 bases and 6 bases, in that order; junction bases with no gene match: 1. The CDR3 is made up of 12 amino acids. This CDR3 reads CASRGLVNEQFF. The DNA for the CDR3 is TGTGCCAGCAGGGGACTAGTCAATGAGCAGTTCTTC.

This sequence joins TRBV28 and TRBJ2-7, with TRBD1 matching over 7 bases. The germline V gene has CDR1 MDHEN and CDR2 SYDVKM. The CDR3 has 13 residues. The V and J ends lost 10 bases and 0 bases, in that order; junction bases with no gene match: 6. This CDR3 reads CATMGQLSYEQYF. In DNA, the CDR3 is TGTGCCACCATGGGACAGCTCTCCTACGAGCAGTACTTC.

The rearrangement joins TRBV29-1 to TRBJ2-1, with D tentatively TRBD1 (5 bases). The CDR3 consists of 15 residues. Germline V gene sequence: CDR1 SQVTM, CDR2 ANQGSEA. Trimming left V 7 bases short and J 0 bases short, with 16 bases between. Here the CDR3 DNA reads TGCAGCGGGCAGGGCCTTTTTGGCTCCTACAATGAGCAGTTCTTC. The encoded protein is CSGQGLFGSYNEQFF.